This T cell receptor (beta chain) was identified during a study of neurological immune-mediated disorders. The wider study: Relapsing-remitting forms accounted for about 90% of the roughly 34 multiple sclerosis patients and secondary progressive forms for 3. Study results and caveats: HTLV-1-associated myelopathy had the most TCR clonal expansion, and multiple sclerosis had the least, less than healthy controls.

This CDR3 spans 14 amino acids. Germline CDR1 is SGHVS and CDR2 is FQNEAQ. This clonotype was seen a few times. The antigen is not known. An end of the junction differs from the germline gene, which may be a read error. A 10-nucleotide random UMI tagged transcripts in template-switch 5'RACE cDNA synthesis. TCRdb reprocessed the 5' RACE reads with MiXCR, giving one entry per CDR3 protein. The sample has some 43,000 distinct CDR3 sequences; about 2.3% are singletons. The TCR originated in a man aged 25 to 45 with multiple sclerosis. Sequenced: PBMCs. This chain uses TRBV7-8 with TRBJ2-2; no firm D call. The CDR3 here is CARSLVSATGELFF. CDR3 nucleotide sequence: TGTGCCAGAAGCTTAGTTTCAGCGACCGGGGAGCTGTTTTTT.